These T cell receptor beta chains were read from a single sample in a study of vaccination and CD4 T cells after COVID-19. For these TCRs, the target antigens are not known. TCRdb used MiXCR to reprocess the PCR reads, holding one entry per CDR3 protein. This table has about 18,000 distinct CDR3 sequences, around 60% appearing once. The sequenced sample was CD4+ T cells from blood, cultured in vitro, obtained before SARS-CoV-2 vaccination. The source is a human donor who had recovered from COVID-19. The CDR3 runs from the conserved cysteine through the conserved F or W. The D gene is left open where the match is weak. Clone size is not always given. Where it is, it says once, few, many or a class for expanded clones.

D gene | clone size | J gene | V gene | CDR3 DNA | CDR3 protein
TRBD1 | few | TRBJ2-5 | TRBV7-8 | TGTGCCAGCAGCGAAGGGACAGGGGATGAGACCCAGTACTTC | CASSEGTGDETQYF
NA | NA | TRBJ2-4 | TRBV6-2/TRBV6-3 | TGTGCCACCACGGGGTATCGAGAGGGCATTCAGTACTTC | CATTGYREGIQYF
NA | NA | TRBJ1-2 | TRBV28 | TGTGCCAGCAGTTTCGGTCTTAGTGGCTACACCTTC | CASSFGLSGYTF
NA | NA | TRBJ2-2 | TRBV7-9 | TGTGCCAGCAGGCAAGATGTGAACACCGGGGAGCTGTTTTTT | CASRQDVNTGELFF
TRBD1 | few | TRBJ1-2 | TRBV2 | TGTGCCAGTGGACAGGGGCTCGGCTACACCTTC | CASGQGLGYTF
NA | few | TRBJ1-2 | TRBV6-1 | TGTGCCAGCACCCGGACAAATAACAACTATGGCTACACCTTC | CASTRTNNNYGYTF
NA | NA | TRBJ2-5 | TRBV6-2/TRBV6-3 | TGTGCCAGCAGTTACTCGGTAGGGCGGGGAGAGACCCAGTACTTC | CASSYSVGRGETQYF
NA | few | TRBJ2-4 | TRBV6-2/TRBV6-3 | TGTGCCAGCAGTTACTCAAAGGACAGCCAAAACATTCAGTACTTC | CASSYSKDSQNIQYF
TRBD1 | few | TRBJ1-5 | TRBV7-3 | TGTGCCAGCAGCCTCGACAGGGGTCAGCCCCAGCATTTT | CASSLDRGQPQHF
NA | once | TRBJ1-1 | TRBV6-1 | TGTGCCAGCGTTAATATCCTTCAACCTAACACTGAAGCTTTCTTT | CASVNILQPNTEAFF
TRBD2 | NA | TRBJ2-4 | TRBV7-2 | TGTGCCAGCAGCACCCAAATAGCGGGATTGCAGTACTTC | CASSTQIAGLQYF
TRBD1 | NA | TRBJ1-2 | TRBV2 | TGTGCCAGCAGTCCAGACAGGGAGACTGGAGGCTACACCTTC | CASSPDRETGGYTF
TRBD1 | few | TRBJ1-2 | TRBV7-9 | TGTGCCAGCAGCCTATCACAGGGGGCGAGTGGCTACACCTTC | CASSLSQGASGYTF
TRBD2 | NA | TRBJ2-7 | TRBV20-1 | TGCAGTGCTAGGGGAGCGGGAGAGCTTCCCTACGAGCAGTACTTC | CSARGAGELPYEQYF
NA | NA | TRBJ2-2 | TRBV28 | TGTGCCAGCGCAAGGGACGCCGGGGAGCTGTTTTTT | CASARDAGELFF
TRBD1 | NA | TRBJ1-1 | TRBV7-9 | TGTGCCAGCAGCTTGACAGGGGGCAACACTGAAGCTTTCTTT | CASSLTGGNTEAFF
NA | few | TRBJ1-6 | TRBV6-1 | TGTGCCAGCAGGACAGGAGCGATTTCACCCCTCCACTTT | CASRTGAISPLHF
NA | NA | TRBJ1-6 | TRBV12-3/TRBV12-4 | TGTGCCAGCAGCCGTTGGGGCACCCAGAATTCACCCCTCCACTTT | CASSRWGTQNSPLHF